These 21 T cell receptor beta chains were all obtained from the same sample, sequenced in a study of spatial heterogeneity in lung cancer (dated by TCRdb to between 2018 and 2021). Receptor amplification or capture employed 5' RACE. Sequencing used a NextSeq 500. TCRdb reworked the public reads: Q25 trimming with fastp, MiXCR clone assembly, productive beta chains retained. Under each unique CDR3 protein, matching rows form one entry showing the most common genes and DNA. The table for this sample lists about 20,000 distinct CDR3 sequences; 9% to 10% of them were counted only once. About 40% of the sample lies in the top ten. What this sample's time point label stands for: blood at routine non-recurrence follow-up after resection. The sample was PBMCs, taken at follow-up. The receptors here all came from a female donor with early-stage non-small cell lung cancer.

The rearrangement links TRBV10-2 to TRBJ2-1, with a possible D match to TRBD2 (5 bases). CDR1 is WSHSY and CDR2 is SAAADI in the germline V gene. The CDR3 length is 15 residues. V dropped 7 bases and J dropped 0 bases, with 13 bases sitting between them. The CDR3 DNA sequence: TGCGCCAGCACCCCGGACCTAGCCTCCTACAATGAGCAGTTCTTC. It is translated as CASTPDLASYNEQFF.

This sequence joins TRBV7-8 and TRBJ2-7; TRBD1 is a possible D gene (6 bases). Trimming removed 2 bases at V and 11 bases at J, with 10 bases between. There are 11 residues in the CDR3. Germline V lookup: CDR1 SGHVS, CDR2 FQNEAQ. CDR3 bases: TGTGCCAGCAGCTTATCGGGACAAAAGTACTTC. Translating it yields CASSLSGQKYF. Drawing the rest from reference TRBV7-8 and TRBJ2-7, the complete variable domain is GAGVSQSPRYKVAKRGQDVALRCDPISGHVSLFWYQQALGQGPEFLTYFQNEAQLDKSGLPSDRFFAERPEGSVSTLKIQRTQQEDSAVYLCASSLSGQKYFGPGTRLTVT.

J is TRBJ1-6 and V is TRBV9, with a possible D match to TRBD1 (5 bases). Trimming took off 4 bases at V and 12 bases at J, with 14 bases between the two ends. The CDR3 is 13 residues long. From germline, CDR1 is SGDLS and CDR2 YYNGEE. The CDR3 nucleotides read TGTGCCAGCAGCCGGGACTCCTCTGGACCCCTCCACTTT. Its protein is CASSRDSSGPLHF.

This clonotype was detected ten times or more. The chain recombines TRBV12-3 or TRBV12-4 with TRBJ1-5; D is unclear. Trimming cost V 3 bases and J 0 bases, with 6 bases left between them. The CDR3 has 14 amino acids. As DNA, the CDR3 is TGTGCCAGCAGTTTTGGAGCTAGCAATCAGCCCCAGCATTTT. Protein: CASSFGASNQPQHF.

This clonotype occurred many times. The chain couples TRBV11-3 to TRBJ1-1; D uncertain. Between the trimmed V and J ends, which lost 2 bases and 4 bases, there was a span of 8 bases. Germline V gene data show CDR1 as SGHNT and CDR2 as YENEEA. CDR3 size: 13 residues. CDR3 protein: CASSLTKVTEAFF. In DNA, the CDR3 is TGTGCCAGCAGCTTAACGAAGGTCACTGAAGCTTTCTTT.

This clonotype has just a few counts. The rearrangement joins TRBV5-6 to TRBJ2-7, with a possible D match to TRBD1 (6 bases). From germline, CDR1 is SGHDT and CDR2 YYEEEE. The CDR3 length is 15 residues. Trimming left V 3 bases short and J 5 bases short, with 18 bases between. The CDR3 spells CASSSGRGMGNEQYF. CDR3 nucleotide sequence: TGTGCCAGCAGCTCCGGCAGGGGCATGGGTAACGAGCAGTACTTC.

The sample holds many counts of this clonotype. The chain couples TRBV6-1 to TRBJ1-6; 7 bases line up with TRBD1. The CDR3 extends over 16 amino acids. Unmatched junction bases numbered 8, after V lost 5 bases and J lost 4 bases. The germline CDR1 and CDR2 sequences are MNHNS and SASEGT. The CDR3 nucleotides read TGTGCCAGCAGTATGGACAGGCGGATATATAATTCACCCCTCCACTTT. Translating gives CASSMDRRIYNSPLHF.

This clonotype was counted ten times or more. The genes are TRBV5-1 and TRBJ2-2, with 11 positions matching TRBD2. The CDR3 loop spans 18 amino acids. CDR1 and CDR2 from the germline V gene are SGHRS and YFSETQ. The J segment lost 1 base and the V segment lost 3 bases, leaving 8 bases of the junction unmatched. CDR3 protein: CASSSTSGVVRNTGELFF. The CDR3 coding sequence is TGCGCCAGCAGCTCGACTAGCGGGGTAGTACGGAACACCGGGGAGCTGTTTTTT.

V is TRBV6-2 or TRBV6-3 and J is TRBJ1-1, with 8 bases lining up with TRBD1. Trimming at V came to 6 bases and at J to 3 bases, leaving 12 bases not matched to a gene. CDR3 length equals 16 residues. CDR1 and CDR2 from the germline V gene are MNHEY and SVGEGT. The CDR3 DNA reads TGTGCCAGCAGCGATCGGACAGGGCCCCTGGACACTGAAGCTTTCTTT. As protein: CASSDRTGPLDTEAFF.

This clonotype was counted many times. The rearrangement links TRBV15 to TRBJ1-3; D not resolved. The CDR3 covers 13 residues. Germline CDR1 reads LNHNV; CDR2 reads YYDKDF (reference sequence). Trimming stripped 5 bases from V and 7 bases from J, with 12 bases between. The DNA for the CDR3 is TGTGCCACCAGCCTCCAAGGTGGCAACACCATATATTTT. Protein product: CATSLQGGNTIYF. The full variable domain, with the rest looked up from reference TRBV15 and TRBJ1-3, is DAMVIQNPRYQVTQFGKPVTLSCSQTLNHNVMYWYQQKSSQAPKLLFHYYDKDFNNEADTPDNFQSRRPNTSFCFLDIRSPGLGDTAMYLCATSLQGGNTIYFGEGSWLTVV.

The rearrangement links TRBV4-2 to TRBJ2-7; 12 nucleotides agree with TRBD2. The CDR3 runs to 16 residues. Germline V gene sequence: CDR1 LGHNA, CDR2 YNFKEQ. V was clipped by 6 bases and J by 3 bases; unmatched bases: 9. CDR3 coding DNA: TGTGCCAGCAGGCCGACTAGCGGGAGTCCTAGCTACGAGCAGTACTTC. Translation: CASRPTSGSPSYEQYF.

This clonotype was observed at least ten times. The chain employs TRBV18 and TRBJ2-1, with TRBD2 matching over 9 bases. The V segment lost 1 base and the J segment 0 bases; nucleotides outside the gene matches: 4. CDR3 length: 17 residues. CDR1 is KGHSH and CDR2 is LQKENI in the germline V gene. This CDR3 is CASSPREAGGSYNEQFF. CDR3 nucleotide sequence: TGTGCCAGCTCACCACGGGAAGCGGGGGGCTCCTACAATGAGCAGTTCTTC.

This clonotype came up many times. The rearrangement joins TRBV7-3 to TRBJ2-1; D ambiguous. The germline V gene encodes CDR1 SGHTA and CDR2 FQGTGA. This CDR3 has 13 residues. Trimming took off 5 bases at V and 5 bases at J, with 10 bases between the two ends. The CDR3, as DNA: TGTGCCAGCAGCCTAGACCGAGACAATGAGCAGTTCTTC. Protein: CASSLDRDNEQFF.

This clonotype was counted ten times or more. The V call is TRBV19, the J call TRBJ1-2, with 9 bases identical to TRBD1. The germline gives CDR1 LNHDA, CDR2 SQIVND (reference sequence). The CDR3 consists of 17 residues. The J segment lost 7 bases and the V segment lost 5 bases, leaving 17 bases of the junction unmatched. The DNA for the CDR3 is TGTGCCAGTAGTCTCTGGGGACAGGGATTCTCTTTCCGTGGCTACACCTTC. It codes for CASSLWGQGFSFRGYTF. Based on the CDR3 plus reference TRBV19 and TRBJ1-2, the full variable domain is DGGITQSPKYLFRKEGQNVTLSCEQNLNHDAMYWYRQDPGQGLRLIYYSQIVNDFQKGDIAEGYSVSREKKESFPLTVTSAQKNPTAFYLCASSLWGQGFSFRGYTFGSGTRLTVV.

Ten or more counts support this clonotype. The chain combines TRBV19 with TRBJ2-1; possibly TRBD1 or TRBD2 for D (5 bases each). V was cut by 7 bases and J by 8 bases, with 9 bases left in between. Germline loops: CDR1 LNHDA, CDR2 SQIVND (reference sequence). The CDR3 extends over 11 amino acids. The CDR3 protein is CASKWGHEQFF. The DNA for the CDR3 is TGTGCCAGTAAATGGGGACATGAGCAGTTCTTC.

On this clonotype: A much larger clone differs by one base, so this may be a read error. The chain carries TRBV12-3 or TRBV12-4 and TRBJ2-5, with a weak D call TRBD1 (5 bases). V was trimmed by 3 bases and J by 0 bases, leaving 8 bases between them. The CDR3 runs 14 residues. Written as DNA, the CDR3 is TGTGCCAGCAGTTTGAGACAGCACCAAGAGACCCAGTACTTC. Protein sequence: CASSLRQHQETQYF.

In its sample, this clonotype was seen many times. This rearrangement joins TRBV7-9 to TRBJ2-1, with D uncertain. Deletions cut 0 bases from V and 7 bases from J, with 19 bases between. CDR1 is SEHNR, CDR2 FQNEAQ, per germline (reference sequence). The CDR3 totals 17 residues. CDR3 amino acids: CASSLAPQERLLNEQFF. In nucleotides, the CDR3 is TGTGCCAGCAGCTTAGCCCCCCAGGAGCGCCTGCTGAATGAGCAGTTCTTC.

In this sample, this clonotype turned up many times. The chain carries TRBV5-1 and TRBJ2-7; D remains unclear. Germline CDR1 reads SGHRS; CDR2 reads YFSETQ. V lost 3 bases to trimming and J lost 2 bases, with 6 bases between them. CDR3 length equals 12 residues. Here the CDR3 DNA reads TGCGCCAGCAGCTCGGACGCCTACGAGCAGTACTTC. Translation gives CASSSDAYEQYF.

This clonotype has ten or more counts. The chain joins TRBV29-1 to TRBJ2-3; TRBD1 aligns across 8 bases. The CDR3 runs to 15 residues. Germline CDR1 SQVTM, CDR2 ANQGSEA. J lost 2 bases, V lost 4 bases, and 8 bases had no gene match. The CDR3, as DNA: TGCAGCGTTGGGGTGACAGGGGAGTCCACAGATACGCAGTATTTT. Translation gives CSVGVTGESTDTQYF.

This clonotype was detected ten times or more. V usage is TRBV12-3 or TRBV12-4 and J usage is TRBJ1-4; a weak D match, TRBD1 (5 bases). The CDR3 extends over 14 amino acids. The V and J ends lost 6 bases and 8 bases respectively, with 16 bases between them. The CDR3 here is CASRPGGGNEKLFF. CDR3 nucleotides: TGTGCCAGCAGGCCTGGCGGGGGGAACGAAAAACTGTTTTTT.

The chain has TRBV12-3 or TRBV12-4 and TRBJ2-3, with 7 bases fitting TRBD2. V dropped 6 bases and J dropped 3; count of bases not matched to a gene: 9. The CDR3 has 15 residues. CDR3 in DNA: TGTGCCAGCAGCTCAGCGGGGTCCTCGACAGATACGCAGTATTTT. It yields the protein CASSSAGSSTDTQYF.